The present T cell receptor beta chain was sequenced within a study of shared clonotypes between healthy human individuals. Study-wide results and limits: It was the few donors that limited the genetic and exposure-history diversity represented. Clonotypes shared by all four sorted-subset donors had higher generation probabilities than non-shared clonotypes.

This clone was observed a few times. The target antigen is unknown. The V and J ends lost 5 bases and 4 bases respectively, with 20 bases between them. Germline V gene sequence: CDR1 SGHAT, CDR2 FQNNGV. The CDR3 runs 16 residues. Sequencing used immunoSEQ multiplex PCR; TCRdb keeps in-frame clones, though not all of them. The sample contains roughly 1 million clones, 75% of which appear only once. What was sequenced was memory CD4+ T cells sorted from blood. The subset denotes: CD45RA-negative fraction. This clonotype originated in a man between 18 and 35 years old in good health. This chain uses TRBV11-2 with TRBJ2-5; no reliable D call. The CDR3 sequence is CASSPITGPKGETQYF. CDR3 coding DNA: TGTGCCAGCAGCCCAATTACCGGGCCCAAGGGAGAGACCCAGTACTTC.